These T cell receptor beta chains were read from a single sample in a study of blood T cell repertoires in COVID-19. Assay: immunoSEQ multiplex PCR; the TCRdb copy retains only in-frame clones and omits some. The sample lists approximately 76,000 clones, about 90% seen once, with 7.5% to 9% in the top ten. The specimen sequenced was peripheral blood. These receptor sequences come from a human donor in a cohort sampled during active COVID-19. Each CDR3 is given with its conserved first and last residue. D genes are given only for firm matches. Clone size is not always given. Where it is, it says once, few, many or a class for expanded clones.

clone_size j_call d_call v_call cdr3_aa cdr3_nt
NA TRBJ2-6 NA TRBV7-2 CASSLARSLGANVLTF TGTGCCAGCAGCTTAGCGCGGAGTCTTGGGGCCAACGTCCTGACTTTC
NA TRBJ1-1 NA TRBV12-5 CASGQEAFF TGTGCTAGTGGCCAAGAAGCTTTCTTT
NA TRBJ1-2 NA TRBV5-5 CASSSQNSNYGYTF TGTGCCAGCAGCTCGCAGAATTCTAACTATGGCTACACCTTC
NA TRBJ1-2 NA TRBV28 CASSLQRSHYGYTF TGTGCCAGCAGTTTGCAGAGGAGTCACTATGGCTACACCTTC
NA TRBJ2-7 TRBD2 TRBV27 CASMKAGGSYEQYF TGTGCCAGCATGAAGGCGGGGGGGTCCTACGAGCAGTACTTC
NA TRBJ1-2 TRBD1 TRBV5-4 CASSLGTGTNYGYTF TGTGCCAGCAGCTTGGGGACAGGGACTAACTATGGCTACACCTTC
NA TRBJ1-4 NA TRBV2 CASHRESGKLFF TGTGCCAGTCACAGGGAAAGCGGAAAACTGTTTTTT
NA TRBJ2-7 NA TRBV6-5 CASSYPSRRTSYEQYF TGTGCCAGCAGTTACCCGAGCAGGAGGACTTCCTACGAGCAGTACTTC
NA TRBJ2-7 TRBD2 TRBV18 CASSPPGGGASYEQYF TGTGCCAGCTCACCCCCGGGCGGGGGGGCCTCCTACGAGCAGTACTTC
NA TRBJ2-7 NA TRBV4-2 CASSQDEGMAYEQYF TGTGCCAGCAGCCAAGACGAGGGAATGGCGTACGAGCAGTACTTC
NA TRBJ1-6 NA TRBV12-2 CASRLGANSPLHF TGTGCAAGTCGCTTAGGGGCCAATTCACCCCTCCACTTT
NA TRBJ2-7 NA TRBV9 CASSVVPGETYEQYF TGTGCCAGCAGCGTAGTCCCGGGGGAAACCTACGAGCAGTACTTC
NA TRBJ2-7 NA TRBV28 CASSPVESYEQYF TGTGCCAGCAGTCCTGTCGAGTCATACGAGCAGTACTTC
NA TRBJ2-7 NA TRBV2 CASRDSEPYEQYF TGTGCCAGCAGAGACAGCGAACCCTACGAGCAGTACTTC
NA TRBJ2-2 TRBD1 TRBV30 CAWSGTGGWGGELFF TGTGCCTGGAGCGGGACAGGGGGCTGGGGCGGGGAGCTGTTTTTT
NA TRBJ2-7 NA TRBV6-5 CASSYLGSPGSEQYF TGTGCCAGCAGTTACCTGGGATCCCCGGGATCCGAGCAGTACTTC
NA TRBJ2-7 NA TRBV6-5 CASSYTDSSYEQYF TGTGCCAGCAGTTACACGGACAGCTCCTACGAGCAGTACTTC
NA TRBJ1-1 NA TRBV18 CASSPGGEGTEAFF TGTGCCAGCTCACCAGGGGGGGAGGGCACTGAAGCTTTCTTT
NA TRBJ1-3 NA TRBV21-1 CASTRGARRDTIYF TGTGCCAGCACCCGGGGGGCCCGTCGGGACACCATATATTTT
NA TRBJ2-3 TRBD2 TRBV4-3 CASSQESLAGGGETQYF TGCGCCAGCAGCCAAGAGTCCCTAGCGGGGGGGGGTGAAACGCAGTATTTT
NA TRBJ1-1 NA TRBV29-1 CSVTGSGTEAFF TGCAGCGTTACAGGGTCGGGCACTGAAGCTTTCTTT
few TRBJ1-5 NA TRBV4-2 CASSQGGPQPQHF TGTGCCAGCAGCCAAGGGGGGCCTCAGCCCCAGCATTTT
once TRBJ2-1 NA TRBV11-3 CASSLSASNEQFF TGTGCCAGCAGCTTATCTGCGTCCAATGAGCAGTTCTTC
NA TRBJ1-1 NA TRBV30 CAWSRRQADTEAFF TGTGCCTGGAGCAGACGACAGGCGGACACTGAAGCTTTCTTT
NA TRBJ1-1 NA TRBV4-1 CASSQEEETTEAFF TGCGCCAGCAGCCAAGAGGAGGAGACCACTGAAGCTTTCTTT
once TRBJ1-1 NA TRBV11-2 CASSLRVGLQPHTEAFF TGTGCCAGCAGCTTGAGGGTAGGACTTCAACCCCACACTGAAGCTTTCTTT
NA TRBJ1-2 TRBD1 TRBV6-6 CASSYGTDGYTF TGTGCCAGCAGTTACGGGACAGATGGCTACACCTTC
NA TRBJ1-2 NA TRBV4-2 CASSQGGTWDGYTF TGTGCCAGCAGCCAAGGAGGGACTTGGGATGGCTACACCTTC
NA TRBJ1-2 NA TRBV25-1 CASSEVSFDGYTF TGTGCCAGCAGTGAAGTTTCCTTTGATGGCTACACCTTC
NA TRBJ1-5 NA TRBV9 CASSVGTQNQPQHF TGTGCCAGCAGCGTCGGGACACAAAATCAGCCCCAGCATTTT
NA TRBJ2-7 TRBD1 TRBV11-2 CASSSPKPGQGAHEQYF TGTGCCAGCAGCTCGCCCAAACCGGGACAGGGGGCACACGAGCAGTACTTC
NA TRBJ2-7 TRBD1 TRBV5-4 CASSFQTGSYEQYF TGTGCCAGCAGCTTCCAGACAGGGTCCTACGAGCAGTACTTC
NA TRBJ1-1 TRBD1 TRBV6-5 CASSQRQGDTEAFF TGTGCCAGCAGTCAACGACAGGGGGACACTGAAGCTTTCTTT
NA TRBJ1-5 NA TRBV11-2 CASSLGSGGGRGQPQHF TGTGCCAGCAGCTTAGGATCGGGGGGCGGCAGAGGTCAGCCCCAGCATTTT
few TRBJ2-7 TRBD1 TRBV6-1 CASSEAGDRGPRQYF TGTGCCAGCAGTGAAGCGGGGGACAGGGGTCCGAGGCAGTACTTC
NA TRBJ1-1 TRBD1 TRBV30 CAWSRQGEAFF TGTGCCTGGAGCCGACAGGGTGAAGCTTTCTTT
NA TRBJ1-1 NA TRBV13 CASAGDTEAFF TGTGCCAGCGCCGGGGACACTGAAGCTTTCTTT
NA TRBJ2-7 NA TRBV5-5 CASSFNVRGLIYEQYF TGTGCCAGCAGCTTTAATGTTAGGGGCCTAATCTACGAGCAGTACTTC
NA TRBJ1-4 TRBD1 TRBV5-1 CASRVGATGQGEKLFF TGCGCCAGCAGGGTTGGGGCGACAGGGCAAGGTGAAAAACTGTTTTTT
NA TRBJ2-1 NA TRBV6-4 CASSVGAGAPDNEQFF TGTGCCAGCAGTGTGGGGGCGGGGGCCCCTGACAATGAGCAGTTCTTC
NA TRBJ1-5 NA TRBV2 CASSEGYSNQPQHF TGTGCCAGCAGTGAGGGCTATAGCAATCAGCCCCAGCATTTT
once TRBJ2-5 TRBD1 TRBV9 CASSPSGTAQETQYF TGTGCCAGCAGCCCGTCGGGGACAGCCCAAGAGACCCAGTACTTC
NA TRBJ1-2 TRBD1 TRBV5-1 CASSTLTGITDYGYTF TGCGCCAGCAGCACCCTGACAGGGATAACCGACTATGGCTACACCTTC
NA TRBJ1-1 NA TRBV5-6 CASSRQRRTLNTEAFF TGTGCCAGCAGCCGACAGCGTAGAACGTTGAACACTGAAGCTTTCTTT
NA TRBJ1-2 NA TRBV24-1 CATSDSTGNYGYTF TGTGCCACCAGTGATAGTACAGGGAACTATGGCTACACCTTC
once TRBJ1-1 NA TRBV5-1 CASSPDLQGGGAEAFF TGCGCCAGCAGCCCGGATCTACAGGGCGGGGGGGCTGAAGCTTTCTTT
NA TRBJ2-1 TRBD2 TRBV5-1 CASSPGLAEENEQFF TGCGCCAGCAGCCCTGGACTAGCGGAAGAAAATGAGCAGTTCTTC
once TRBJ1-4 TRBD1 TRBV18 CASSPRGSTNEKLFF TGTGCCAGCTCACCCAGGGGGTCAACTAATGAAAAACTGTTTTTT